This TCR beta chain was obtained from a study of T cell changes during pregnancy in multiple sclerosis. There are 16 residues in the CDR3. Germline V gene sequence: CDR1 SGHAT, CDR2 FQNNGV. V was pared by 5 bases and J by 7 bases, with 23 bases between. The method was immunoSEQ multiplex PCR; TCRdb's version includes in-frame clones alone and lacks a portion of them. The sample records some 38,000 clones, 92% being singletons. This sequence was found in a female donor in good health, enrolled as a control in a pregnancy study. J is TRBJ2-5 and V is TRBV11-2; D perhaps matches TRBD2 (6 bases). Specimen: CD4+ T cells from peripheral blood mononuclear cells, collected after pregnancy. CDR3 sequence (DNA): TGTGCCAGCAGCCCCGCGGGGCAACAAGGGTTGGGGACCCAGTACTTC. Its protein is CASSPAGQQGLGTQYF.